This entry describes one T cell receptor (beta chain). There is no known antigen for this receptor. Nothing much larger sits one base from this clone, and base qualities are not available. Participants in the prospective study were enrolled through a virtual design, were aged about 18 to 89 years, and lived in fewer than 30 United States geographic areas. To assign participants to cohorts, the prospective study relied on clinical history that participants themselves reported in a screening survey and a study questionnaire. Recovered participants in ImmuneRACE Cohort 3 were defined by two consecutive negative NP/OP PCR tests, clearance by a healthcare professional, or resolution of symptoms. In the prospective study, mobile phlebotomists collected whole blood, serum and a nasopharyngeal or oropharyngeal swab from each participant. Additional blood draws and questionnaires over a roughly two-month period could optionally be provided by prospective study participants. Before DNA extraction, prospective study blood samples were shipped either frozen or at room temperature.

V loses 0 bases, J loses 4 bases, and the germline ends lie 10 bases apart. CDR1 and CDR2 are drawn from the germline V gene (reference sequence): SGHNT, YYREEE. The CDR3, cysteine through phenylalanine, is 14 amino acids long. The DNA shown is the 42-base CDR3, in frame from base 1. These data come from a study of blood T cell repertoires in COVID-19 (dated by TCRdb to the early 2020s). Some background on the complete study: Samples from collaborators originated in the United States, Italy and Spain and spanned both the acute and convalescent phases of COVID-19. Sample metadata almost always included a de-identified subject ID, COVID-19 status, age in years and sex. Where HLA class I and class II types were available, the types were taken from metadata supplied by the sample provider, not from assay-based typing. The material from the prospective study consisted of cDNA or gDNA derived from T cells, B-cell-depleted T cells, or PBMCs. Deeply sampled blood TCRbeta repertoires from subjects exposed to, actively infected with, or recovered from COVID-19 were included in the dataset. Samples were obtained from the ongoing ImmuneRACE study (first 160 participants) and from about 1,300 subjects provided by 6 global collaborators. The repertoires were released in a freely available public database intended as a resource for research on the immune response to SARS-CoV-2.

TCRbeta CDR3 regions were amplified from genomic DNA using the immunoSEQ Assay, a bias-controlled multiplex PCR. As for the authors' bioinformatics: The number of nucleated cells in each sample was estimated from the amplification of reference gene primers within the assay. To quantify the absolute abundance of each unique TCRbeta CDR3 rearrangement, sequence reads were collapsed and filtered. For each sample, productive Simpson clonality was calculated as the square root of Simpson's diversity index across productive rearrangements. Not all clones reach the TCRdb copy of this immuneACCESS table, which keeps in-frame sequences only. Checked studies attribute under half of the gap to unresolved V genes and leave the rest unexplained. D and trimming were read from the DNA, whereas the V and J calls and clone size are those reported in that table. The sample contains about 370,000 clones, 85% to 90% of them found a single time. The ten largest make up 0.95% to 1.1% of the sample.

The investigation overall reported the following: Clinical and demographic metadata were provided uncurated, with the amount varying by source and participant.

This clonotype originated in a man younger than 30 who had recovered from COVID-19. Here the chain combines TRBV5-4 and TRBJ2-5; tentative D gene TRBD2, with 6 bases matching. Sequenced input: PBMCs or T cells enriched from blood (not recorded which). The sequenced DNA: TGTGCCAGCAGCTTGGCGGGGGTTCCAGAGACCCAGTACTTC. It is translated as CASSLAGVPETQYF.